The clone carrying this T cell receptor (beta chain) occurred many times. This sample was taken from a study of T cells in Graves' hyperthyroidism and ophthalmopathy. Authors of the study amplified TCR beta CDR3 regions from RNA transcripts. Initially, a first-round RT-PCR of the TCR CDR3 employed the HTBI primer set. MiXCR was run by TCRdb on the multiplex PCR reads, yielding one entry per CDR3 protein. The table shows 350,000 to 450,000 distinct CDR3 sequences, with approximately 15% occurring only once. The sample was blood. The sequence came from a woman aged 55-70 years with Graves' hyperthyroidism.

The CDR3 sequence: CATSDFGTSGSIRTDTQYF. The CDR3 nucleotides are TGTGCCACCAGTGATTTCGGGACTAGCGGGAGCATAAGGACAGATACGCAGTATTTT. This chain connects TRBV24-1 to TRBJ2-3, with 14 bases lining up with TRBD2. This CDR3 has 19 residues. The V segment lost 1 base and the J segment 3 bases; nucleotides outside the gene matches: 8. Germline V lookup: CDR1 KGHDR, CDR2 SFDVKD.